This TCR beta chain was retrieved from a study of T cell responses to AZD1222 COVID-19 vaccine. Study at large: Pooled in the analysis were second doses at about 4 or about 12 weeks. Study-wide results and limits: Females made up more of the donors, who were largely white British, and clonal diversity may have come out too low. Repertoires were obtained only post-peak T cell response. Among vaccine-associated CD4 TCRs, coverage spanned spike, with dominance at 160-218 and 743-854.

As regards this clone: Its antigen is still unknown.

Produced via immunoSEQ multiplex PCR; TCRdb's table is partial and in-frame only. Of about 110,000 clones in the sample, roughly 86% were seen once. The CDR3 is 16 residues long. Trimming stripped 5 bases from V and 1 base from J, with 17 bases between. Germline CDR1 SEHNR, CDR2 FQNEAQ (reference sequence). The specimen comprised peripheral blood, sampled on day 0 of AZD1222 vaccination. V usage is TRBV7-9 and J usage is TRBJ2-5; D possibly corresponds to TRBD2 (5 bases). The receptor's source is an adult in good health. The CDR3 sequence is CASSHDQPGSQETQYF. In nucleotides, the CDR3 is TGTGCCAGCAGCCACGACCAACCGGGGTCCCAAGAGACCCAGTACTTC.